This T cell receptor beta chain was identified during a study of a mutant IDH1 vaccine in newly diagnosed glioma. About the research overall: Patients were given eight vaccinations, scheduled in weeks 1, 3, 5, 7, 11, 15, 19 and 23. Beginning 4-6 weeks after radiotherapy alone, or with temozolomide cycles, vaccination took place. The treated group averaged 40.4 years old and was around 62% male, about 38% female. Most patients had radiochemotherapy with temozolomide before enrollment; others had one alone.

This sample's time point: week 11, during vaccination. All doses held 300 ug of mutant IDH1 20-mer peptide, with topical imiquimod. Sequencing was performed with immunoSEQ multiplex PCR; in TCRdb, only in-frame clones are kept and a portion is missing. The sample lists 100,000 to 150,000 clones; 80% were seen once. Germline V gene data show CDR1 as MGHRA and CDR2 as YSYEKL. CDR3 length: 15 amino acids. J lost 6 bases, V lost 2 bases, and 7 bases had no gene match. Concerning this clone: The antigen is not known.

The origin of this receptor is a man aged 35-49 years with glioma. Sample: PBMCs, taken from a glioma patient whose treatment included an IDH1 peptide vaccine. V is TRBV4-1 and J is TRBJ2-1; TRBD2 aligns across 7 bases. The CDR3 here is CASSQWEGLLNEQFF. CDR3 nucleotides: TGCGCCAGCAGCCAATGGGAGGGACTACTCAATGAGCAGTTCTTC.